A single sample is the source of the 9 T cell receptor beta chains below, sequenced in a study of cytomegalovirus exposure and HLA in healthy donors. The PCR employed 60 Vbeta primers together with 13 Jbeta primers. Method: immunoSEQ multiplex PCR; TCRdb's copy keeps in-frame clones and lacks some. The sample has roughly 100,000 clones, over 80% seen once. The specimen was PBMCs. The receptors were sampled from a man aged 40-55 years in good health and CMV-seronegative.

The rearrangement joins TRBV7-3 to TRBJ2-3; 13 bases match TRBD2. The germline V gene has CDR1 SGHTA and CDR2 FQGTGA. The CDR3 consists of 17 residues. Germline trimming cut 1 base from V and 4 bases from J; bases unmatched to any gene: 5. DNA for the CDR3: TGTGCCAGCAGCTTAATCCCGACTAGCGGGGGGTCAGATACGCAGTATTTT. Protein: CASSLIPTSGGSDTQYF.

The chain couples TRBV7-9 to TRBJ2-7, with 7 bases identical to TRBD1. Germline CDR1 and CDR2: SEHNR and FQNEAQ (reference sequence). Germline trimming cut 5 bases from V and 0 bases from J; bases unmatched to any gene: 10. The CDR3 has 16 amino acids. The CDR3 DNA sequence: TGTGCCAGCAGCAGGTCACAGGGGCCTAGCTCCTACGAGCAGTACTTC. This codes for CASSRSQGPSSYEQYF.

In this sample, this clone turned up a few times. The V and J genes are TRBV27 and TRBJ2-5, with a weak D call TRBD2 (6 bases). Germline values: CDR1 MNHEY, CDR2 SMNVEV (reference sequence). V lost 2 bases and J lost 2, with 6 bases in between. This CDR3 is built from 13 residues. CDR3 bases: TGTGCCAGCAGTTTACGGGAGCAAGAGACCCAGTACTTC. Protein sequence: CASSLREQETQYF.

V gene TRBV27 combines with J gene TRBJ1-1, with 9 bases identical to TRBD1. Germline lookup yields CDR1 MNHEY and CDR2 SMNVEV (reference sequence). The CDR3 has 15 residues. With 6 bases clipped from V and 0 bases from J, the junction kept 5 bases outside the gene matches. The CDR3: CASSDTGGMNTEAFF. The CDR3 DNA follows: TGTGCCAGCAGCGACACAGGGGGCATGAACACTGAAGCTTTCTTT.

The J gene is TRBJ2-7, the V gene TRBV7-9; 11 positions agree with TRBD1. V shed 5 bases and J 4 bases; nucleotides not matched to a gene: 4. Germline loops: CDR1 SEHNR, CDR2 FQNEAQ (reference sequence). This CDR3 is built from 14 residues. CDR3 sequence reads: CASSRGTGGYEQYF. The CDR3 nucleotides are TGTGCCAGCAGCCGTGGGACAGGGGGATACGAGCAGTACTTC.

V and J are TRBV6-1 and TRBJ1-4, with a tentative D call TRBD1 (5 bases). The CDR3 totals 14 residues. Trimming removed 4 bases at V and 3 bases at J, with 9 bases between. Germline CDR1 and CDR2: MNHNS and SASEGT. The CDR3 reads CASSVRVANEKLFF. CDR3 in DNA: TGTGCCAGCAGTGTCAGGGTGGCTAATGAAAAACTGTTTTTT.

The chain recombines TRBV13 with TRBJ2-2; perhaps TRBD2 as D (5 bases). The germline V gene encodes CDR1 PRHDT and CDR2 FYEKMQ (reference sequence). The CDR3 extends over 13 amino acids. Trimming removed 3 bases from V and 5 bases from J, with 7 bases in between. CDR3 amino acids: CASSFTRTGELFF. CDR3 sequence (DNA): TGTGCCAGCAGCTTTACTAGAACCGGGGAGCTGTTTTTT.

V is TRBV7-3 and J is TRBJ1-2; 7 bases fit TRBD1. The CDR3 has 15 amino acids. Per the germline V gene, CDR1 is SGHTA and CDR2 is FQGTGA. V lost 0 bases to trimming and J lost 3 bases; unmatched junction nucleotides: 4. In nucleotides, the CDR3 is TGTGCCAGCAGCTTAACTGGGACAGATCACTATGGCTACACCTTC. Translated, it gives CASSLTGTDHYGYTF.

As regards this clone: One end of the junction fails to match germline, which may point to a read error. This chain links TRBV7-9 with TRBJ1-2; D gene unclear. Germline values: CDR1 SEHNR, CDR2 FQNEAQ (reference sequence). The CDR3 totals 14 residues. The CDR3 region is CSSSLVADHYGYTF. The CDR3, as DNA: TGTTCCAGCAGCTTAGTAGCAGACCACTATGGCTACACCTTC.